The clone carrying this T cell receptor beta chain turned up a few times. These data are taken from a study of shared T cell receptors in the human thymus. Measured with immunoSEQ multiplex PCR; TCRdb has only the in-frame clones, and not every one. The table includes 450,000 to 650,000 clones, 75% to 80% detected once. V was pared by 5 bases and J by 5 bases, with 18 bases between. Germline V gene sequence: CDR1 MNHEY, CDR2 SMNVEV (reference sequence). The CDR3 is 16 amino acids. This same sample was also part of a study on human thymus T cells. That paper adds: Thymus pieces cut out during corrective heart surgery were the tissue that was used.

The TCR originated in a boy under three years old with a congenital heart defect. Sample: thymocytes. V gene TRBV27 combines with J gene TRBJ2-2, with a weak D call TRBD2 (6 bases). Here the CDR3 DNA reads TGTGCCAGCAGTGGCCCGGGACCCGGAGGGACCGGGGAGCTGTTTTTT. This translates into CASSGPGPGGTGELFF.